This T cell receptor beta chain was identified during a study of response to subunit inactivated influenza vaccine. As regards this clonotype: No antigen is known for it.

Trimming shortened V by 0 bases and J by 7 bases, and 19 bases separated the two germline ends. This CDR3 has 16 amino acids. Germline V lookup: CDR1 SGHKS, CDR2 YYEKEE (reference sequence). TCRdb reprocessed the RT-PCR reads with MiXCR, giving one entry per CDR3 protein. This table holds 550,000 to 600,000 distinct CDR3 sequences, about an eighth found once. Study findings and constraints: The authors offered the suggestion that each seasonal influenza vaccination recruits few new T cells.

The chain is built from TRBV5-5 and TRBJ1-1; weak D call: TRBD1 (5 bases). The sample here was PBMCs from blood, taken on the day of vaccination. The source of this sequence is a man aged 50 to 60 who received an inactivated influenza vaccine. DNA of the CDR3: TGTGCCAGCAGCTTGGCCGGGGGACGCCCCGGGGGTGAAGCTTTCTTT. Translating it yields CASSLAGGRPGGEAFF.